A single sample is the source of the 12 T cell receptor beta chains below, sequenced in a study of T cell changes during pregnancy in multiple sclerosis. Sequenced by immunoSEQ multiplex PCR; TCRdb stores in-frame clones only, minus some. This sample has 20,000 to 25,000 clones, with approximately 86% found just once. Source: CD8+ T cells from peripheral blood mononuclear cells, taken in the first trimester of pregnancy. All receptors derive from a female donor in good health, enrolled as a control in a pregnancy study.

V and J are TRBV5-8 and TRBJ1-5; no firm D call. Per germline, CDR1 SGHTS and CDR2 YDEGEE. Trimming took 0 bases from V and 7 from J, leaving 11 bases between them. The CDR3 is 14 amino acids. For the CDR3, the DNA is TGTGCCAGCAGCTTGGTGGAGGGTGGGCAGCCCCAGCATTTT. As protein: CASSLVEGGQPQHF.

The gene calls are TRBV7-2 and TRBJ1-2; D not resolved. The CDR3 is made up of 13 amino acids. The germline V gene encodes CDR1 SGHTA and CDR2 FQGNSA. The V end lost 4 bases, the J end lost 0 bases, and 6 bases lay between the germline ends. The CDR3 DNA is TGTGCCAGCAGCTACTTATCTAACTATGGCTACACCTTC. Translating gives CASSYLSNYGYTF.

This chain uses TRBV13 with TRBJ1-3; D gene uncertain. The germline V gene encodes CDR1 PRHDT and CDR2 FYEKMQ (reference sequence). This CDR3 has 12 amino acids. Trimming removed 4 bases from V and 7 bases from J, with 8 bases in between. This CDR3 reads CASSSYGNTIYF. CDR3 nucleotide sequence: TGTGCCAGCAGCTCCTACGGTAACACCATATATTTT. The complete variable domain, with remaining parts taken from reference TRBV13 and TRBJ1-3, reads AAGVIQSPRHLIKEKRETATLKCYPIPRHDTVYWYQQGPGQDPQFLISFYEKMQSDKGSIPDRFSAQQFSDYHSELNMSSLELGDSALYFCASSSYGNTIYFGEGSWLTVV.

The chain is built from TRBV5-4 and TRBJ2-7; 7 bases align to TRBD1. Germline-derived CDR1 and CDR2 are SGHNT and YYREEE (reference sequence). The CDR3 loop spans 16 amino acids. The J segment lost 2 bases and the V segment lost 4 bases, leaving 12 bases of the junction unmatched. DNA of the CDR3: TGTGCCAGCAGCCGAACAACAGGGGACACCACCTACGAGCAGTACTTC. Translating it yields CASSRTTGDTTYEQYF.

This clone was recorded only once. The chain combines TRBV4-1 with TRBJ1-6; D ambiguous. V lost 0 bases and J lost 8, with 11 bases in between. Germline CDR1 MGHRA, CDR2 YSYEKL. The CDR3 contains 15 residues. The CDR3 sequence: CASSQEAGSYSPLHF. The CDR3, as DNA: TGCGCCAGCAGCCAAGAGGCAGGTTCTTATTCACCCCTCCACTTT.

This sequence joins TRBV6-4 and TRBJ2-3; 8 bases are a match to TRBD2. The CDR3 runs to 17 residues. Unmatched junction bases numbered 8, after V lost 0 bases and J lost 3 bases. CDR1 and CDR2 (germline): MRHNA, SNTAGT. This CDR3 is CASSDSGGGTPTDTQYF. For the CDR3, the DNA is TGTGCCAGCAGTGACTCTGGCGGGGGGACCCCTACAGATACGCAGTATTTT.

The V and J genes are TRBV28 and TRBJ2-7, with D maybe TRBD2 (5 bases). The CDR3 spans 13 residues. Looked up from germline, CDR1 is MDHEN and CDR2 is SYDVKM. Deletions cut 11 bases from V and 2 bases from J, with 16 bases between. CDR3 loop: CASNLDGTYEQYF. CDR3 nucleotide sequence: TGTGCCTCAAACTTGGACGGGACCTACGAGCAGTACTTC.

The genes are TRBV13 and TRBJ1-4; 8 nucleotides line up with TRBD1. Germline CDR1 reads PRHDT; CDR2 reads FYEKMQ (reference sequence). Trimming cost V 8 bases and J 7 bases; bases outside gene matches: 12. CDR3 length: 15 residues. The CDR3 reads CASERTGIVSEKLFF. CDR3 nucleotides: TGTGCCAGCGAGAGGACAGGGATTGTGAGTGAAAAACTGTTTTTT.

This sequence joins TRBV19 and TRBJ2-7; 7 bases match TRBD2. V shed 5 bases, J shed 2 bases, and the junction held 15 bases outside the gene matches. The germline V gene encodes CDR1 LNHDA and CDR2 SQIVND (reference sequence). The CDR3 runs to 17 residues. This CDR3 is CASSPHSSSGPPYEQYF. CDR3 in DNA: TGTGCCAGTAGTCCCCACTCCTCTAGCGGACCCCCCTACGAGCAGTACTTC.

The chain links TRBV28 to TRBJ1-1, with D possibly matching TRBD1 (6 bases). Germline lookup yields CDR1 MDHEN and CDR2 SYDVKM. This CDR3 is 15 amino acids long. Trimming shortened V by 4 bases and J by 5 bases, and 17 bases separated the two germline ends. CDR3: CASSWYLGARTEAFF. CDR3 coding DNA: TGTGCCAGCAGTTGGTACCTGGGGGCAAGGACTGAAGCTTTCTTT.

The rearrangement links TRBV27 to TRBJ1-1, with D maybe TRBD1 (6 bases). Germline V gene lookup returns CDR1 MNHEY and CDR2 SMNVEV (reference sequence). This CDR3 has 14 amino acids. Trimming shortened V by 5 bases and J by 5 bases, and 15 bases separated the two germline ends. The CDR3: CASSPRGGRTEAFF. CDR3 bases: TGTGCCAGCAGTCCGCGCGGGGGCAGGACTGAAGCTTTCTTT.

This clone is a singleton in its sample. The V and J genes are TRBV5-6 and TRBJ1-5; 7 nucleotides line up with TRBD1. This CDR3 comprises 15 residues. Germline assignment: CDR1 SGHDT and CDR2 YYEEEE. J lost 2 bases, V lost 3 bases, and 5 bases had no gene match. The DNA for the CDR3 is TGTGCCAGCAGCTGGGCCGGGACAGGCAATCAGCCCCAGCATTTT. It specifies CASSWAGTGNQPQHF.